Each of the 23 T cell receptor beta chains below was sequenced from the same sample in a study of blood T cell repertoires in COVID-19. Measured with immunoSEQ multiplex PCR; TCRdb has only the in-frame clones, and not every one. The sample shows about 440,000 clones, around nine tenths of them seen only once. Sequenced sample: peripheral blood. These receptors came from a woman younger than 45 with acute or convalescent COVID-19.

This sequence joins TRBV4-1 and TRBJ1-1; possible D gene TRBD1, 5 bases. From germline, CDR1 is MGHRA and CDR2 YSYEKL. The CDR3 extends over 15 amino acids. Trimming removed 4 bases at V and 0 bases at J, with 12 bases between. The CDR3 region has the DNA TGCGCCAGCAGCCGCCTACAGGCCTTGAACACTGAAGCTTTCTTT. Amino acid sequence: CASSRLQALNTEAFF.

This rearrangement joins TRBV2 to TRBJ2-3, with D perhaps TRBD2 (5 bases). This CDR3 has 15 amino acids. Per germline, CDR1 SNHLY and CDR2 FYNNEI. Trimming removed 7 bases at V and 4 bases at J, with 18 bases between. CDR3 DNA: TGTGCCAGCATTGAGTGGGAGTCATTTCCAGATACGCAGTATTTT. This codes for CASIEWESFPDTQYF.

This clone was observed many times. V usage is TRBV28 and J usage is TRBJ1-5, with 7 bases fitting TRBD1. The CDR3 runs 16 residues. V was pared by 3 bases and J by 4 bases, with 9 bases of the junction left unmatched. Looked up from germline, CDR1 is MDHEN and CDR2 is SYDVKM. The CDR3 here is CASSFPGGARNQPQHF. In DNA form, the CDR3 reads TGTGCCAGCAGTTTCCCAGGGGGTGCTAGGAATCAGCCCCAGCATTTT.

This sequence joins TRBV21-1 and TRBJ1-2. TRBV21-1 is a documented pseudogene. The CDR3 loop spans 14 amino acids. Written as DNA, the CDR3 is TGTGCCAGCAGGAGCAGGGTTGCGGGGTATGGCTACACCTTC. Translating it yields CASRSRVAGYGYTF.

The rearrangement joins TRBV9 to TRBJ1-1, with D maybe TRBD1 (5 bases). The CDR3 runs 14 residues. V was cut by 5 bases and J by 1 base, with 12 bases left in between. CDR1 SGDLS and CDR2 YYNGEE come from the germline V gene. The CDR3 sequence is CASSPGGENTEAFF. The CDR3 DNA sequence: TGTGCCAGCAGTCCCGGAGGGGAGAACACTGAAGCTTTCTTT.

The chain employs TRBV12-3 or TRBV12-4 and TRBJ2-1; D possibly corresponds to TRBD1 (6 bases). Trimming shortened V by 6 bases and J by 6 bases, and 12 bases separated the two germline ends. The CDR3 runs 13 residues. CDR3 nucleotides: TGTGCCAGCAGCAAGGACAGAGCCAATGAGCAGTTCTTC. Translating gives CASSKDRANEQFF.

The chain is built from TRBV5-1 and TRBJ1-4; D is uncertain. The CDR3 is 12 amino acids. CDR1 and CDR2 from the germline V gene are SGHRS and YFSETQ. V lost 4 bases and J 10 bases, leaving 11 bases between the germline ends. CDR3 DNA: TGCGCCAGCAGCGTACCGGGTTCAAAACTGTTTTTT. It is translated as CASSVPGSKLFF.

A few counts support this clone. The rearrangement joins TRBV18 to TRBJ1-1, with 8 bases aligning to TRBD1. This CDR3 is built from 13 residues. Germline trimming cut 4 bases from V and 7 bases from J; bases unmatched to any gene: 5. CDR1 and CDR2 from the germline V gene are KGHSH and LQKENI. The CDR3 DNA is TGTGCCAGCTCACTTTCAGGACAGGGTGAAGCTTTCTTT. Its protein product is CASSLSGQGEAFF.

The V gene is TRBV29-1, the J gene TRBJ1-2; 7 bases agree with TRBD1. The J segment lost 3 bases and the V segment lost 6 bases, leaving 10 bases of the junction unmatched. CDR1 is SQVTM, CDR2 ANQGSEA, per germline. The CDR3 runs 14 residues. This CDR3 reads CSVSRGGTDYGYTF. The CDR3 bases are TGCAGCGTCTCACGGGGGGGGACAGACTATGGCTACACCTTC. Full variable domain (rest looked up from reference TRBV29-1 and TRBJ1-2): SAVISQKPSRDICQRGTSLTIQCQVDSQVTMMFWYRQQPGQSLTLIATANQGSEATYESGFVIDKFPISRPNLTFSTLTVSNMSPEDSSIYLCSVSRGGTDYGYTFGSGTRLTVV.

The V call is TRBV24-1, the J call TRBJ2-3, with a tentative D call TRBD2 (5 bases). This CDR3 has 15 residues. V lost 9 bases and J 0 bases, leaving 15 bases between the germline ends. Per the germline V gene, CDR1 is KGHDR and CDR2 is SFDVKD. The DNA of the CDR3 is TGTGCCACCCGAGGGAAGGAAGCTAGCACAGATACGCAGTATTTT. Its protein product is CATRGKEASTDTQYF.

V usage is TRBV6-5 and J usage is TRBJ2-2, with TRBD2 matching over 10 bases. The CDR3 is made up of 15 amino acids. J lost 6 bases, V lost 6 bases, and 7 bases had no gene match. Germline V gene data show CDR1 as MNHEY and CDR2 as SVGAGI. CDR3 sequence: CASSSTGTSAGELFF. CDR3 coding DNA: TGTGCCAGCAGCTCTACCGGGACTAGCGCCGGGGAGCTGTTTTTT.

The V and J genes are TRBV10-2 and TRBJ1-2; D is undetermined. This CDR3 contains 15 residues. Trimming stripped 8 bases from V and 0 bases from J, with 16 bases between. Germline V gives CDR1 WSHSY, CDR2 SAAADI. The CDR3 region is CASFPGPGANYGYTF. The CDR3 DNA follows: TGCGCCAGCTTCCCAGGACCGGGAGCTAACTATGGCTACACCTTC.

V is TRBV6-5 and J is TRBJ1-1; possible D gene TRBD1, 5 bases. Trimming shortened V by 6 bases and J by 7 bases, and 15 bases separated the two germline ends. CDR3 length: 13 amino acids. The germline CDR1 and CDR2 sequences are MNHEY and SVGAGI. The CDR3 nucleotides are TGTGCCAGCAGGGAGGGGCCTAATAATGAAGCTTTCTTT. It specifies CASREGPNNEAFF.

This chain's CDR3 is CASSKVLVLAGGAIALVDEQFF. The CDR3 nucleotides read TGTGCCAGCAGCAAAGTGTTGGTCCTAGCGGGGGGGGCCATCGCCTTAGTGGATGAGCAGTTCTTC. The chain employs TRBV21-1 and TRBJ2-1; TRBD2 is the table's D call, not checked against the DNA. TRBV21-1 is deemed a pseudogene. CDR3 size: 22 residues.

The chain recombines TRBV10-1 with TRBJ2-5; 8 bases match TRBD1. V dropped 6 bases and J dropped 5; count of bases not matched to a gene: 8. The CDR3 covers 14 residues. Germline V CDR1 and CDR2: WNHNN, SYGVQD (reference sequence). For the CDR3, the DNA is TGCGCCAGCAGCCCTCAGGGGGCTGGGGAGACCCAGTACTTC. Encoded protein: CASSPQGAGETQYF.

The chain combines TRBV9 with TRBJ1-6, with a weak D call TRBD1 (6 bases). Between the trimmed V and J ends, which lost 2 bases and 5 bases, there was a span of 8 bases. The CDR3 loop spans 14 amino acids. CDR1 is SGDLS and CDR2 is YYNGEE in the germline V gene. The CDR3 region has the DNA TGTGCCAGCAGCGTGGACAGCCATAATTCACCCCTCCACTTT. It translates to CASSVDSHNSPLHF.

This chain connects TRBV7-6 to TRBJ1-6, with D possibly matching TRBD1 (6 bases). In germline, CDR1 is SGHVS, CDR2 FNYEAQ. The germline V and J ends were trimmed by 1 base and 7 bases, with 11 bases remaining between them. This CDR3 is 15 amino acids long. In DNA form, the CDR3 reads TGTGCCAGCAGCTTAGTGGAGGGGGGGAATTCACCCCTCCACTTT. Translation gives CASSLVEGGNSPLHF.

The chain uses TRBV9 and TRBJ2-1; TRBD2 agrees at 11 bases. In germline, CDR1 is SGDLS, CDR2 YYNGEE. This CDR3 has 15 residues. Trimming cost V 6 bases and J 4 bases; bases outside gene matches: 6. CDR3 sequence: CASTIAGGHYNEQFF. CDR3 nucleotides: TGTGCCAGCACCATAGCGGGGGGGCATTACAATGAGCAGTTCTTC.

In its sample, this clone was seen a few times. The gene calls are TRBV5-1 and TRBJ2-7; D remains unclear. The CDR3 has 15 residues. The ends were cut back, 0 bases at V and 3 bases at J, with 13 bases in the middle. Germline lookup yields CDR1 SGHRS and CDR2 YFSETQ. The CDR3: CASSLGAQHLYEQYF. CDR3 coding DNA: TGCGCCAGCAGCTTGGGGGCCCAACACCTCTACGAGCAGTACTTC.

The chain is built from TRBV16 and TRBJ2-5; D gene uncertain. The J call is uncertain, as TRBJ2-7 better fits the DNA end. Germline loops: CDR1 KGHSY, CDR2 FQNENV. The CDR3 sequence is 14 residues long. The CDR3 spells CASSQSGTSYEQYF. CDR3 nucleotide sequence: TGTGCCAGCAGCCAATCGGGCACCAGCTACGAGCAGTACTTC.

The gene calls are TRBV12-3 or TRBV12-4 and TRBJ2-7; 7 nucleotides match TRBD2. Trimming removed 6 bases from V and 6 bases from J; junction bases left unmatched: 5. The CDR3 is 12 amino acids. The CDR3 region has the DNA TGTGCCAGCAGAGGACTAGGCCGCGAGCAGTACTTC. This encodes CASRGLGREQYF.

The CDR3 region has the DNA TGTGCCAGCAGTGTAACAGGTTCCATCTCCTACAATGAGCAGTTCTTC. This encodes CASSVTGSISYNEQFF. The chain is built from TRBV27 and TRBJ2-1, with D maybe TRBD1 (5 bases). This CDR3 comprises 16 residues. V lost 5 bases to trimming and J lost 0 bases, with 14 bases between them. Germline-derived CDR1 and CDR2 are MNHEY and SMNVEV (reference sequence).

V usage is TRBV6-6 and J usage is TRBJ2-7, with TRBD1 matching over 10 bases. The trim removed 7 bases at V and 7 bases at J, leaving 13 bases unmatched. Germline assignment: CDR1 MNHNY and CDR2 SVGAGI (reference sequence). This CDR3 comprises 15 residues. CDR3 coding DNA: TGTGCCAGCACCCTAACCGGGACAGGGGTGGGGGAGCAGTACTTC. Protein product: CASTLTGTGVGEQYF.